The 29 T cell receptor beta chains given below trace back to one sample, sequenced in a study of blood T cell repertoires in COVID-19. The table came from immunoSEQ multiplex PCR; TCRdb's copy has only in-frame clones and leaves some out. The table shows fewer than 300,000 clones, with about 89% occurring only once. Sequencing used peripheral blood. These receptors came from a young woman with COVID-19, enrolled during active disease.

The rearrangement joins TRBV5-4 to TRBJ2-7; tentatively, D is TRBD2 (6 bases). The CDR3 runs 14 residues. CDR1 is SGHNT, CDR2 YYREEE, per germline (reference sequence). Trimming pared 5 bases from V and 0 bases from J, leaving 12 bases between. CDR3 residues: CASSIVGGSYEQYF. The CDR3 DNA sequence: TGTGCCAGCAGTATTGTGGGGGGCTCCTACGAGCAGTACTTC.

The chain links TRBV6-1 to TRBJ1-1; 7 nucleotides match TRBD1. Germline CDR1 and CDR2: MNHNS and SASEGT. The V gene end was trimmed by 1 base and the J gene end by 2 bases; junction bases not matched to a gene: 4. This CDR3 comprises 15 residues. CDR3 loop: CASSEVGQANTEAFF. The CDR3 bases are TGTGCCAGCAGTGAAGTAGGACAGGCAAACACTGAAGCTTTCTTT.

The V call is TRBV30, the J call TRBJ1-1, with 8 positions matching TRBD1. V was pared by 3 bases and J by 5 bases, with 5 bases of the junction left unmatched. The CDR3 runs 13 residues. CDR1 GTSNPN and CDR2 SVGIG come from the germline V gene (reference sequence). CDR3 coding DNA: TGTGCCTGGAGGGACAGGGAGGATACTGAAGCTTTCTTT. Translated, it gives CAWRDREDTEAFF. Filled out from reference TRBV30 and TRBJ1-1, the complete variable domain reads SQTIHQWPATLVQPVGSPLSLECTVEGTSNPNLYWYRQAAGRGLQLLFYSVGIGQISSEVPQNLSASRPQDRQFILSSKKLLLSDSGFYLCAWRDREDTEAFFGQGTRLTVV.

The chain links TRBV5-1 to TRBJ2-7; possible D gene TRBD2, 5 bases. The CDR3 consists of 14 residues. Trimming stripped 0 bases from V and 3 bases from J, with 10 bases between. The V gene's germline CDR1 is SGHRS and CDR2 YFSETQ. The CDR3, as DNA: TGCGCCAGCAGCTTGGAGGGTGAGGGCTACGAGCAGTACTTC. It yields the protein CASSLEGEGYEQYF.

The V and J genes are TRBV6-6 and TRBJ1-2; possible D gene TRBD1, 6 bases. V lost 2 bases and J lost 6, with 10 bases in between. This CDR3 has 13 amino acids. Germline lookup yields CDR1 MNHNY and CDR2 SVGAGI (reference sequence). The CDR3 region is CASSYGQPNGYTF. CDR3 nucleotides: TGTGCCAGCAGTTACGGACAGCCGAATGGCTACACCTTC.

This clone was seen a handful of times. For the CDR3, the DNA is TGTGCCAGCAGCACCAGGGATACCTACGAGCAGTACTTC. Its protein is CASSTRDTYEQYF. V gene TRBV28 combines with J gene TRBJ2-7, with a weak D call TRBD1 (5 bases). V lost 6 bases and J lost 2, with 11 bases in between. The CDR3 has 13 amino acids. Germline V CDR1 and CDR2: MDHEN, SYDVKM.

The gene calls are TRBV27 and TRBJ2-7; 7 nucleotides align to TRBD2. Germline CDR1 is MNHEY and CDR2 is SMNVEV (reference sequence). V shed 2 bases and J 2 bases; nucleotides not matched to a gene: 3. The CDR3 runs to 14 residues. CDR3 in amino acids: CASSLRAGPYEQYF. CDR3 sequence (DNA): TGTGCCAGCAGTTTAAGAGCGGGACCCTACGAGCAGTACTTC.

This clone was counted a single time. This chain uses TRBV5-1 with TRBJ2-6; possible D gene TRBD2, 5 bases. Germline V CDR1 and CDR2: SGHRS, YFSETQ. The CDR3 loop spans 15 amino acids. V was shortened by 5 bases and J by 0 bases, with 9 bases between the two germline ends. CDR3 protein: CASRPGLSGANVLTF. The CDR3 DNA sequence: TGCGCCAGCAGGCCCGGACTCTCTGGGGCCAACGTCCTGACTTTC.

This sequence joins TRBV19 and TRBJ1-5; 9 bases agree with TRBD1. Germline CDR1 is LNHDA and CDR2 is SQIVND (reference sequence). This CDR3 comprises 17 residues. With V trimmed by 1 base and J by 9 bases, 13 bases remained unmatched. In nucleotides, the CDR3 is TGTGCCAGTAGTATAGCCCGGGACAGGGTAAGGGAATCGCCCCAGCATTTT. Translated: CASSIARDRVRESPQHF.

The chain combines TRBV6-5 with TRBJ2-1; 12 positions agree with TRBD2. CDR1 and CDR2 from the germline V gene are MNHEY and SVGAGI. Unmatched junction bases numbered 2, after V lost 11 bases and J lost 0 bases. CDR3 size: 14 residues. For the CDR3, the DNA is TGTGCCGTGACTAGCGGGAGCTCCTACAATGAGCAGTTCTTC. Protein product: CAVTSGSSYNEQFF.

This CDR3 is CAWRGTSGSRDTQYF. The CDR3, as DNA: TGTGCCTGGAGAGGGACTAGCGGGAGCCGAGATACGCAGTATTTT. The chain combines TRBV30 with TRBJ2-3; 14 positions match TRBD2. From germline, CDR1 is GTSNPN and CDR2 SVGIG (reference sequence). This CDR3 comprises 15 residues. The V segment lost 3 bases and the J segment 5 bases; nucleotides outside the gene matches: 4.

V is TRBV7-8 and J is TRBJ2-1; 8 bases are shared with TRBD2. CDR1 is SGHVS, CDR2 FQNEAQ, per germline. The CDR3 runs to 15 residues. V dropped 3 bases and J dropped 4; count of bases not matched to a gene: 5. This CDR3 is CASSFPLAAYNEQFF. CDR3 sequence (DNA): TGTGCCAGCAGCTTCCCACTAGCGGCATACAATGAGCAGTTCTTC.

This sequence joins TRBV5-1 and TRBJ1-2; 7 bases fit TRBD1. Trimming at V came to 0 bases and at J to 4 bases, leaving 3 bases not matched to a gene. The germline gives CDR1 SGHRS, CDR2 YFSETQ. The CDR3 is 14 amino acids. In DNA form, the CDR3 reads TGCGCCAGCAGCTTGGGAACAGGGGTCTATGGCTACACCTTC. Translating it yields CASSLGTGVYGYTF.

The V and J genes are TRBV24-1 and TRBJ2-1; TRBD2 agrees at 7 bases. V shed 3 bases, J shed 9 bases, and the junction held 10 bases outside the gene matches. CDR1 KGHDR and CDR2 SFDVKD come from the germline V gene. The CDR3 consists of 15 residues. This chain's CDR3 is CATSDTAGERGEQFF. CDR3 in DNA: TGTGCCACCAGTGATACGGCGGGAGAAAGGGGTGAGCAGTTCTTC.

The chain is built from TRBV9 and TRBJ2-3; 15 nucleotides match TRBD2. V lost 0 bases and J lost 3; bases outside the gene matches: 14. CDR3 size: 21 residues. Germline V lookup: CDR1 SGDLS, CDR2 YYNGEE. This CDR3 is CASSVGRTSGRAGTRTDTQYF. Here the CDR3 DNA reads TGTGCCAGCAGCGTAGGGCGGACTAGCGGGAGGGCCGGTACACGGACAGATACGCAGTATTTT.

The rearrangement uses TRBV18 and TRBJ1-1; 9 bases are a match to TRBD1. The germline CDR1 and CDR2 sequences are KGHSH and LQKENI. This CDR3 comprises 16 residues. The V and J ends lost 8 bases and 3 bases, in that order; junction bases with no gene match: 13. This CDR3 reads CASRPGTGSSDTEAFF. The CDR3, as DNA: TGTGCCAGCCGTCCGGGGACAGGGTCGTCGGACACTGAAGCTTTCTTT.

The chain recombines TRBV19 with TRBJ2-7, with 7 bases aligning to TRBD2. Germline V gene data show CDR1 as LNHDA and CDR2 as SQIVND (reference sequence). Losses at the gene ends were 5 bases for V and 6 bases for J; bases not matched to a gene: 10. This CDR3 has 14 residues. The CDR3 DNA follows: TGTGCCAGTAGTCTCGGGGGAGGGACGGGCGAGCAGTACTTC. Translated: CASSLGGGTGEQYF.

V gene TRBV5-4 combines with J gene TRBJ1-2; 12 bases map to TRBD1. The length of the CDR3 is 17 residues. CDR1 is SGHNT, CDR2 YYREEE, per germline (reference sequence). V was pared by 4 bases and J by 1 base, with 8 bases of the junction left unmatched. The CDR3 is CASSPGTGGRVNYGYTF. The DNA for the CDR3 is TGTGCCAGCAGCCCCGGGACAGGGGGCCGGGTTAACTATGGCTACACCTTC.

V and J are TRBV7-2 and TRBJ2-7; a weak D match, TRBD1 (5 bases). Germline values: CDR1 SGHTA, CDR2 FQGNSA. V shed 2 bases and J shed 5 bases, with 19 bases lying between them. The CDR3 extends over 16 amino acids. CDR3 protein: CASSLRRAQGSNEQYF. Here the CDR3 DNA reads TGTGCCAGCAGCTTAAGACGGGCTCAGGGAAGCAACGAGCAGTACTTC.

The V gene is TRBV14, the J gene TRBJ2-1; 8 positions match TRBD1. CDR1 is SGHDN and CDR2 is FVKESK in the germline V gene. The V gene end was trimmed by 4 bases and the J gene end by 0 bases; junction bases not matched to a gene: 8. This CDR3 is 17 amino acids long. CDR3 region: CASSLPTGAGSYNEQFF. In DNA form, the CDR3 reads TGTGCCAGCAGCCTACCGACAGGGGCCGGCTCCTACAATGAGCAGTTCTTC.

The chain couples TRBV7-9 to TRBJ1-3; 7 bases match TRBD1. The germline gives CDR1 SEHNR, CDR2 FQNEAQ (reference sequence). The CDR3 consists of 16 residues. V was pared by 5 bases and J by 2 bases, with 9 bases of the junction left unmatched. As DNA, the CDR3 is TGTGCCAGCAGCAACGCAGGGGGACAGACTGGAAACACCATATATTTT. This translates into CASSNAGGQTGNTIYF.

This chain uses TRBV7-9 with TRBJ1-4; TRBD1 aligns across 8 bases. V trimming: 3 bases; J trimming: 4 bases; junction bases outside the gene matches: 4. The CDR3 totals 15 residues. Germline CDR1 reads SEHNR; CDR2 reads FQNEAQ (reference sequence). CDR3 region: CASSFPGQGNEKLFF. The CDR3 nucleotides read TGTGCCAGCAGCTTCCCCGGACAGGGTAATGAAAAACTGTTTTTT. The full variable domain, in which reference TRBV7-9 and TRBJ1-4 provide the parts outside the CDR3, is DTGVSQNPRHKITKRGQNVTFRCDPISEHNRLYWYRQTLGQGPEFLTYFQNEAQLEKSRLLSDRFSAERPKGSFSTLEIQRTEQGDSAMYLCASSFPGQGNEKLFFGSGTQLSVL.

This clone has more than one count but fewer than ten. This chain connects TRBV19 to TRBJ2-7, with D possibly TRBD1 on 6 matching bases. CDR3 length equals 11 residues. The V gene's germline CDR1 is LNHDA and CDR2 SQIVND (reference sequence). Trimming left V 5 bases short and J 7 bases short, with 9 bases between. The CDR3 reads CASSAQGEQYF. CDR3 in DNA: TGTGCCAGTAGTGCACAGGGTGAGCAGTACTTC.

The chain links TRBV19 to TRBJ1-5, with TRBD1 identical over 9 bases. Looked up from germline, CDR1 is LNHDA and CDR2 is SQIVND (reference sequence). The CDR3 contains 18 residues. The junction had 16 bases not matched to a gene; V was cut back by 7 bases and J by 3 bases. CDR3 loop: CASNPLRSGQGYNQPQHF. CDR3 nucleotide sequence: TGTGCCAGTAACCCACTGCGATCGGGACAGGGATACAATCAGCCCCAGCATTTT. Looking up the rest from reference TRBV19 and TRBJ1-5 gives the full variable domain: DGGITQSPKYLFRKEGQNVTLSCEQNLNHDAMYWYRQDPGQGLRLIYYSQIVNDFQKGDIAEGYSVSREKKESFPLTVTSAQKNPTAFYLCASNPLRSGQGYNQPQHFGDGTRLSIL.

The rearrangement joins TRBV11-3 to TRBJ2-1; 7 bases are shared with TRBD1. Germline V CDR1 and CDR2: SGHNT, YENEEA. The CDR3 runs to 14 residues. The ends lost 5 bases at V and 6 bases at J; junction bases unmatched: 7. The CDR3 sequence is CASSQRGQVNEQFF. As DNA, the CDR3 is TGTGCCAGCAGCCAAAGAGGACAGGTCAATGAGCAGTTCTTC.

Remarks on this clone: Additional DNA sequences in this sample encode the identical CDR3. The chain has TRBV5-4 and TRBJ1-5; D gene unclear. Germline V gene sequence: CDR1 SGHNT, CDR2 YYREEE (reference sequence). V was clipped by 0 bases and J by 4 bases, with 5 bases between them. This CDR3 has 13 amino acids. CDR3 sequence: CASSLDRNQPQHF. The CDR3 coding sequence is TGTGCCAGCAGCTTGGACAGAAATCAGCCCCAGCATTTT.

This sequence joins TRBV7-2 and TRBJ1-2; D is unresolved. The CDR3 extends over 13 amino acids. Trimming left V 5 bases short and J 5 bases short, with 12 bases between. CDR1 is SGHTA and CDR2 is FQGNSA in the germline V gene. CDR3 sequence reads: CASSPGLAYGYTF. The CDR3 DNA follows: TGTGCCAGCAGCCCAGGTCTGGCTTATGGCTACACCTTC.

CDR3 in DNA: TGTGCCAGCAGCTTCATGGGACTAGCGGAGATTCCTTCCTACAATGAGCAGTTCTTC. Its protein is CASSFMGLAEIPSYNEQFF. The V call is TRBV7-6, the J call TRBJ2-1, with 11 bases that match TRBD2. CDR3 length equals 19 residues. Germline V gene lookup returns CDR1 SGHVS and CDR2 FNYEAQ. After removal of 3 bases from V and 1 base from J, the junction contained 11 bases not matched to a gene.

The rearrangement joins TRBV25-1 to TRBJ1-2; D uncertain. Germline V gives CDR1 MGHDK, CDR2 SYGVNS. With 2 bases removed from V and 2 bases from J, the gap between germline ends came to 6 bases. CDR3 length: 13 amino acids. This CDR3 reads CASSEGGNYGYTF. The CDR3 DNA reads as TGTGCCAGCAGTGAAGGAGGGAACTATGGCTACACCTTC.